The T cell receptor beta chain under discussion was sequenced for a study of blood T cell repertoires in COVID-19. Overall study: PBMCs, B-cell-depleted T cells, or T cells provided the cDNA or gDNA that made up the material.

This clone occurred a few times. V shed 6 bases, J shed 10 bases, and the junction held 3 bases outside the gene matches. Germline V CDR1 and CDR2: LGHDT, YNNKEL (reference sequence). The CDR3 contains 11 residues. The assay was immunoSEQ multiplex PCR, and TCRdb's table has in-frame clones only and misses some. The data show roughly 22,000 clones, with about 81% seen just once and over 2% held by the top ten. Sequenced: peripheral blood. This clonotype was obtained from a woman between 65 and 79 years old with COVID-19, enrolled during active disease. The V gene is TRBV3-1 (or the pseudogene TRBV3-2), the J gene TRBJ2-1; TRBD2 matches 7 bases. The CDR3 DNA follows: TGTGCCAGCAGTCCACTAGCGGAGCAGTTCTTC. Protein sequence: CASSPLAEQFF.